This TCR beta chain was recorded in a study of siplizumab effects on memory and regulatory T cells. Comments on this clone: Its specificity is not known.

In germline, CDR1 is LNHNV, CDR2 YYDKDF (reference sequence). The CDR3 length is 17 residues. Trimming removed 4 bases from V and 2 bases from J, with 18 bases in between. Whole-study findings and limits: The authors could not assign a naive or memory phenotype to roughly 75-97% of proliferating CD4+ or CD8+ clones. Alloreactive sequences from unstimulated CD4+ memory cells fell significantly with siplizumab.

Method: immunoSEQ multiplex PCR; TCRdb's copy keeps in-frame clones and lacks some. The data show 100,000 or so clones, about 94% seen once. The chain carries TRBV15 and TRBJ1-3; TRBD1 might be the D (6 bases). The sequence came from a human donor in good health. The sample consisted of non-Treg CD4+ T cells sorted from blood. The DNA of the CDR3 is TGTGCCACCAGCAAAGACTTCTGGGACATAGCTGGAAACACCATATATTTT. The encoded protein is CATSKDFWDIAGNTIYF.